This T cell receptor beta chain was recorded in a study of blood T cell repertoires in COVID-19. The overall study: Acute-phase and convalescent COVID-19 samples originated in the United States, Italy and Spain. From T cells, B-cell-depleted T cells, or PBMCs came the material, which was cDNA or gDNA.

V shed 6 bases, J shed 3 bases, and the junction held 3 bases outside the gene matches. Germline V CDR1 and CDR2: SEHNR, FQNEAQ (reference sequence). The CDR3 consists of 14 residues. In the authors' workflow: From reference gene primer amplification, estimates of nucleated cell counts were derived. TCRdb keeps only in-frame clones here, not all; method: immunoSEQ multiplex PCR. V and J calls and clone size follow that table, whereas D and trimming were derived from the DNA. Among some 46,000 clones listed, over 75% were seen once. This rearrangement joins TRBV7-9 to TRBJ2-2; 8 bases fit TRBD2. The receptor was derived from a man over 45 with acute or convalescent COVID-19. The sequencing input was peripheral blood. The CDR3 nucleotides are TGTGCCAGCAGAACTAGCGGAGACACCGGGGAGCTGTTTTTT. Amino acid sequence: CASRTSGDTGELFF.